This TCR beta chain stems from a study of blood T cell repertoires in COVID-19. Cohort assignment relied on participant-reported clinical history. This clone was detected a few times. Germline V CDR1 and CDR2: KGHSH, LQKENI. V was trimmed by 2 bases and J by 0 bases, leaving 4 bases between them. CDR3 size: 14 residues. Measured with immunoSEQ multiplex PCR; TCRdb has only the in-frame clones, and not every one. This repertoire shows roughly 220,000 clones, about 80% found once; its top ten account for 1.3%. Sequenced input: PBMCs or T cells enriched from blood (not recorded which). This TCR came from a woman between 40 and 55 years old with acute COVID-19. The chain combines TRBV18 with TRBJ2-2; no firm D call. Here the CDR3 DNA reads TGTGCCAGCTCACCAGACACGAACACCGGGGAGCTGTTTTTT. It translates to CASSPDTNTGELFF. Together with reference TRBV18 and TRBJ2-2, the CDR3 gives the full variable domain: NAGVMQNPRHLVRRRGQEARLRCSPMKGHSHVYWYRQLPEEGLKFMVYLQKENIIDESGMPKERFSAEFPKEGPSILRIQQVVRGDSAAYFCASSPDTNTGELFFGEGSRLTVL.